These 8 T cell receptor beta chains were all obtained from the same sample, sequenced in a study of blood T cell repertoires in COVID-19. This table comes from immunoSEQ multiplex PCR, and its TCRdb copy is limited to in-frame clones, with some not included. In the table there are over 200,000 clones, about 73% of which are singletons. Sequencing was done on a sample of peripheral blood. The receptors originated from a woman of 80 years or more with acute or convalescent COVID-19.

The chain uses TRBV7-9 and TRBJ2-7; possibly TRBD2 for D (6 bases). This CDR3 has 15 residues. Germline V gives CDR1 SEHNR, CDR2 FQNEAQ (reference sequence). Deletions cut 1 base from V and 1 base from J, with 11 bases between. The CDR3 DNA reads TGTGCCAGCAGCTTAGATGCGGGACCGTCCTACGAGCAGTACTTC. Translated: CASSLDAGPSYEQYF.

V is TRBV4-3 and J is TRBJ2-1; TRBD1 is a possible D gene (6 bases). CDR1 is LGHNA, CDR2 YSLEER, per germline. The CDR3 totals 15 residues. Trimming removed 0 bases from V and 9 bases from J, with 15 bases in between. Here the CDR3 reads CASSQDAKQGIEQFF. The CDR3 DNA follows: TGCGCCAGCAGCCAAGACGCCAAACAGGGCATTGAGCAGTTCTTC.

The chain carries TRBV11-2 and TRBJ2-1; 8 bases agree with TRBD1. CDR1 and CDR2 from the germline V gene are SGHAT and FQNNGV. This CDR3 is built from 16 residues. With V trimmed by 5 bases and J by 7 bases, 13 bases remained unmatched. The CDR3 is CASSPLRGTGGNEQFF. The CDR3 DNA is TGTGCCAGCAGCCCCCTAAGGGGGACAGGAGGGAATGAGCAGTTCTTC.

V gene TRBV18 combines with J gene TRBJ2-1, with a weak D call TRBD2 (6 bases). The CDR3 totals 15 residues. Germline V lookup: CDR1 KGHSH, CDR2 LQKENI. Trimming left V 3 bases short and J 1 base short, with 10 bases between. CDR3 amino acids: CASSPSGESYNEQFF. As DNA, the CDR3 is TGTGCCAGCTCACCGTCGGGAGAGTCCTACAATGAGCAGTTCTTC. The complete variable domain, with remaining parts taken from reference TRBV18 and TRBJ2-1, reads NAGVMQNPRHLVRRRGQEARLRCSPMKGHSHVYWYRQLPEEGLKFMVYLQKENIIDESGMPKERFSAEFPKEGPSILRIQQVVRGDSAAYFCASSPSGESYNEQFFGPGTRLTVL.

The genes are TRBV30 and TRBJ1-2; weak D call: TRBD1 (6 bases). Deletions cut 2 bases from V and 5 bases from J, with 21 bases between. The CDR3 sequence is 16 residues long. The V gene's germline CDR1 is GTSNPN and CDR2 SVGIG (reference sequence). The CDR3 DNA reads as TGTGCCTGGAGTCCCGCACCGGGGCAGGGGATTTATGGCTACACCTTC. It encodes CAWSPAPGQGIYGYTF.

The sample holds a few counts of this clone. The chain has TRBV6-5 and TRBJ1-1; D gene ambiguous. Germline V gene sequence: CDR1 MNHEY, CDR2 SVGAGI. The CDR3 has 15 residues. The V end lost 4 bases, the J end lost 2 bases, and 14 bases lay between the germline ends. The CDR3, as DNA: TGTGCCAGCAGTTGGGAGGCTCAGGTTAACACTGAAGCTTTCTTT. Translating it yields CASSWEAQVNTEAFF.

This chain connects TRBV3-1 (or the pseudogene TRBV3-2) to TRBJ2-7; D unclear. CDR3 length: 12 amino acids. The germline V gene encodes CDR1 LGHDT and CDR2 YNNKEL (reference sequence). The V gene lost 4 bases and the J gene lost 12 bases, with 16 bases spanning the gap. In nucleotides, the CDR3 is TGTGCCAGCAGCCTGTCGATGGTAGAGTGGTACTTC. It is translated as CASSLSMVEWYF.

This chain uses TRBV7-6 with TRBJ2-1; TRBD2 matches at 9 bases. The CDR3 has 15 residues. Germline V CDR1 and CDR2: SGHVS, FNYEAQ. J gave up 10 bases and V 5 bases, and 12 bases lay outside the gene matches. The CDR3 protein is CASSPSGRLAGEQFF. CDR3 bases: TGTGCCAGCAGCCCGAGCGGGAGGCTCGCAGGGGAGCAGTTCTTC. Combining the CDR3 with reference TRBV7-6 and TRBJ2-1 gives the whole variable domain GAGVSQSPRYKVTKRGQDVALRCDPISGHVSLYWYRQALGQGPEFLTYFNYEAQQDKSGLPNDRFSAERPEGSISTLTIQRTEQRDSAMYRCASSPSGRLAGEQFFGPGTRLTVL.